Following are 5 T cell receptor beta chains from one sample sequenced in a study of blood T cell repertoires in COVID-19. Data came from immunoSEQ multiplex PCR; TCRdb stores just in-frame clones and leaves some out. The sample records 99,000 or so clones, 65% to 85% being singletons. Material: peripheral blood. These receptors all come from a man in his 70s with active or convalescent COVID-19.

The CDR3 nucleotides read TGTGCCTGGATTGGGGAGGCTTACTATGGCTACACCTTC. Its protein is CAWIGEAYYGYTF. The chain joins TRBV30 to TRBJ1-2; D gene unclear. The CDR3 totals 13 residues. Per germline, CDR1 GTSNPN and CDR2 SVGIG (reference sequence). Trimming took off 4 bases at V and 3 bases at J, with 12 bases between the two ends.

The genes are TRBV28 and TRBJ2-1; D gene unclear. V was shortened by 3 bases and J by 9 bases, with 15 bases between the two germline ends. CDR1 and CDR2 from the germline V gene are MDHEN and SYDVKM. The CDR3 has 14 residues. The CDR3 region has the DNA TGTGCCAGCAGTTTTGTACGCGTGCCGTCTGAGCAGTTCTTC. Translation: CASSFVRVPSEQFF.

The chain employs TRBV28 and TRBJ2-6; possibly TRBD1 for D (6 bases). CDR3 size: 18 residues. The germline V gene encodes CDR1 MDHEN and CDR2 SYDVKM. The germline V and J ends were trimmed by 6 bases and 0 bases, with 18 bases remaining between them. The CDR3 spells CASRELGGQFSGANVLTF. DNA of the CDR3: TGTGCCAGCAGAGAACTCGGAGGACAGTTCTCTGGGGCCAACGTCCTGACTTTC.

The chain employs TRBV2 and TRBJ1-1; TRBD1 agrees at 9 bases. Germline lookup yields CDR1 SNHLY and CDR2 FYNNEI. V shed 8 bases, J shed 6 bases, and the junction held 10 bases outside the gene matches. The CDR3 is 14 amino acids. The CDR3 nucleotides read TGTGCCAGCCGCGATAACCGGGACAGGGCTGAAGCTTTCTTT. Translating gives CASRDNRDRAEAFF.

The V call is TRBV6-5, the J call TRBJ2-7; 8 bases line up with TRBD1. This CDR3 is built from 15 residues. The germline CDR1 and CDR2 sequences are MNHEY and SVGAGI. With 6 bases clipped from V and 0 bases from J, the junction kept 7 bases outside the gene matches. CDR3 loop: CASRLGQANSYEQYF. In DNA, the CDR3 is TGTGCCAGCAGATTGGGACAGGCTAACTCCTACGAGCAGTACTTC.